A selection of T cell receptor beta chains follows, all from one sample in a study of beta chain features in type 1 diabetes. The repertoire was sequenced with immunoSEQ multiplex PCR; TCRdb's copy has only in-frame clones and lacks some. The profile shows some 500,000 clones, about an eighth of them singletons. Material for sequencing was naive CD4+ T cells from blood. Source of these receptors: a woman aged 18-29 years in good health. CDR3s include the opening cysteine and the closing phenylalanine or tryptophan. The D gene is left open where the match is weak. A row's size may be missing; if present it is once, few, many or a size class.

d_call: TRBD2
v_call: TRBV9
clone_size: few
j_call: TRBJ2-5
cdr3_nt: TGTGCCAGCAGCGTAGAATTAGCGGGGGCCCAGTACTTC
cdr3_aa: CASSVELAGAQYF

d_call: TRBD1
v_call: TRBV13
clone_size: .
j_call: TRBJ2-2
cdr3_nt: TGTGCCAGCAGATGGACAGGGAAGGACACCGGGGAGCTGTTTTTT
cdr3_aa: CASRWTGKDTGELFF

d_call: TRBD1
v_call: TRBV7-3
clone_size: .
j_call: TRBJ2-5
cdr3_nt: TGTGCCAGCAGCCCGGGGACAGGCAGGGAGACCCAGTACTTC
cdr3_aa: CASSPGTGRETQYF

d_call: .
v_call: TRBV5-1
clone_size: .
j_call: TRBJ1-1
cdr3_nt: TGCGCCAGCAGCTTTGGTGGGAACACTGAAGCTTTCTTT
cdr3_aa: CASSFGGNTEAFF

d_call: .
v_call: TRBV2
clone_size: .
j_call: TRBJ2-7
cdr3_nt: TGTGCCAGCAGTTCCGGGACACCACCCTACGAGCAGTACTTC
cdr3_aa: CASSSGTPPYEQYF

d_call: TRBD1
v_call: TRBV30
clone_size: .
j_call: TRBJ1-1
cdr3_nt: TGCGCAGGGGGAGTCAACACTGAAGCTTTCTTT
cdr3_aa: CAGGVNTEAFF

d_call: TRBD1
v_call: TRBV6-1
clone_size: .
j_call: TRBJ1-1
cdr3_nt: TGTGCCAGCAGCCCGGGACAGGTTTTTGAAGCTTTCTTT
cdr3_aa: CASSPGQVFEAFF

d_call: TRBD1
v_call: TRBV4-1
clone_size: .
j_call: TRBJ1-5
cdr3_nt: TGCGCCAGCAGCCGGATGGGACAGGGGGGTCAGCCCCAGCATTTT
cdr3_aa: CASSRMGQGGQPQHF

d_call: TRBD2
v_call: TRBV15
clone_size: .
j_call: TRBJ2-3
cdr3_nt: TGTGCCACCAGCATCCTTAGCGGGGGGGTCTCAGATACGCAGTATTTT
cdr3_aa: CATSILSGGVSDTQYF

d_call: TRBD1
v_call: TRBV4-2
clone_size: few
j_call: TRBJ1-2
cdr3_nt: TGTGCCAGCAGCCAAGATTGGCAGGGGGCGAGAGGCTACACCTTC
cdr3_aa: CASSQDWQGARGYTF